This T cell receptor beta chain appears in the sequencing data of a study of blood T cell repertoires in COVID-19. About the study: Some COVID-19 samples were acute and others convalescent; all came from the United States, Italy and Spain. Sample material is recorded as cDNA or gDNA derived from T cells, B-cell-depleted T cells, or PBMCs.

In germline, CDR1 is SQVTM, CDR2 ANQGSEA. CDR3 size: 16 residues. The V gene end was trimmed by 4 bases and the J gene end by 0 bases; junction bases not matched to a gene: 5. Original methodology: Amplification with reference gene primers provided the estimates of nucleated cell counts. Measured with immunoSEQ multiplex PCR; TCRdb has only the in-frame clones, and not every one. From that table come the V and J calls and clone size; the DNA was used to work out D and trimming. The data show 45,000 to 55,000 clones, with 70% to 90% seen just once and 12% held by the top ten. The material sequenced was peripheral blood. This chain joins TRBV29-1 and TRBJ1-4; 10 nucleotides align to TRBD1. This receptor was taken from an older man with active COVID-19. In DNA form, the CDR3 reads TGCAGCGTTGCGGGACAGGGGTCGACAACTAATGAAAAACTGTTTTTT. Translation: CSVAGQGSTTNEKLFF.